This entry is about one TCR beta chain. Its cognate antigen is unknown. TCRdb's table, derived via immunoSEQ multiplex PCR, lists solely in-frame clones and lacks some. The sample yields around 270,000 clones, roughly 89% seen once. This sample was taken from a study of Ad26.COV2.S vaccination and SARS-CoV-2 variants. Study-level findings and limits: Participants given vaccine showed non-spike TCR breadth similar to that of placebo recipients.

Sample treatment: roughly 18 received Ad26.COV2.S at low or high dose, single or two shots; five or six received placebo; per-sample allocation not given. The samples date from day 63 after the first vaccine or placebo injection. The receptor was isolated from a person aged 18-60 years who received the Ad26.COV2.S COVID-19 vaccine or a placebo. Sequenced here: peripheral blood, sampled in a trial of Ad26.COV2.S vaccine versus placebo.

This CDR3 is CASSQGLAVVGETQYF. The CDR3 DNA sequence: TGTGCCAGCAGCCAAGGACTAGCGGTGGTTGGTGAGACCCAGTACTTC. The chain uses TRBV3-1 (or the pseudogene TRBV3-2) and TRBJ2-5; 9 bases map to TRBD2. Germline-derived CDR1 and CDR2 are LGHDT and YNNKEL (reference sequence). Germline trimming cut 1 base from V and 5 bases from J; bases unmatched to any gene: 8. This CDR3 has 16 amino acids.